Following are 6 T cell receptor beta chains from one sample sequenced in a study of blood T cell repertoires in COVID-19. The table came from immunoSEQ multiplex PCR; TCRdb's copy has only in-frame clones and leaves some out. The sample has over 130,000 clones, 85% to 90% seen once. Sequenced input: peripheral blood. These receptor sequences come from a human donor in a cohort sampled during active COVID-19.

The chain is built from TRBV7-2 and TRBJ2-7; 9 nucleotides agree with TRBD2. The V and J ends lost 0 bases and 3 bases, in that order; junction bases with no gene match: 3. The V gene's germline CDR1 is SGHTA and CDR2 FQGNSA. This CDR3 is 15 amino acids long. The CDR3 is CASSLASSGSYEQYF. The CDR3 DNA reads TGTGCCAGCAGCTTAGCGAGTAGCGGGAGCTACGAGCAGTACTTC.

The V call is TRBV2, the J call TRBJ2-3; TRBD2 agrees at 8 bases. Germline CDR1 is SNHLY and CDR2 is FYNNEI. The V segment lost 7 bases and the J segment 4 bases; nucleotides outside the gene matches: 4. The CDR3 has 13 amino acids. The CDR3 DNA reads TGTGCCAGCAAGAGCGGGAGTGCAGATACGCAGTATTTT. Its protein is CASKSGSADTQYF.

The J gene is TRBJ2-2, the V gene TRBV9, with D perhaps matching TRBD1 (6 bases). With 7 bases removed from V and 2 bases from J, the gap between germline ends came to 12 bases. Germline CDR1 and CDR2: SGDLS and YYNGEE. CDR3 length: 14 residues. The CDR3 region has the DNA TGTGCCAGCTGTAAAGGGACAAACACCGGGGAGCTGTTTTTT. Amino acid sequence: CASCKGTNTGELFF.

This clone was detected only once. The V gene is TRBV6-2 or TRBV6-3, the J gene TRBJ1-6, with D perhaps TRBD1 (6 bases). V lost 6 bases and J lost 8, with 20 bases in between. The V gene's germline CDR1 is MNHEY and CDR2 SVGEGT. The CDR3 consists of 16 residues. CDR3 sequence: CASSPRVGDIDSPLHF. The CDR3 DNA follows: TGTGCCAGCAGCCCTAGAGTAGGGGACATTGATTCACCCCTCCACTTT.

On this clone: This same CDR3 is encoded by further DNA sequences in the sample. The chain employs TRBV5-1 and TRBJ2-7; D gene uncertain. Between the trimmed V and J ends, which lost 0 bases and 0 bases, there was a span of 13 bases. The CDR3 extends over 16 amino acids. Germline lookup yields CDR1 SGHRS and CDR2 YFSETQ. CDR3 sequence reads: CASSLGHRDSSYEQYF. In DNA, the CDR3 is TGCGCCAGCAGCTTGGGACATCGAGATAGCTCCTACGAGCAGTACTTC.

V and J are TRBV28 and TRBJ2-2; 9 bases map to TRBD1. Germline-derived CDR1 and CDR2 are MDHEN and SYDVKM. J was trimmed by 4 bases and V by 8 bases; bases with no gene match: 8. This CDR3 spans 15 amino acids. The CDR3: CASGSQGAGTGELFF. CDR3 DNA: TGTGCCAGCGGCTCACAGGGGGCGGGCACCGGGGAGCTGTTTTTT.